This T cell receptor (beta chain) was documented in a study of PD-1 blockade in classical Hodgkin lymphoma. Study conclusions and caveats: CD4+ TCR diversity climbed significantly by C4D1, unlike CD8+ TCR diversity. Complete responders entered with baseline diversity on par with newly diagnosed patients, the results showed. According to reports, newly diagnosed patients had lower baseline TCR diversity than healthy donors, and relapsed/refractory patients had lower baseline TCR diversity still.

Trimming took 2 bases from V and 3 from J, leaving 14 bases between them. Germline V lookup: CDR1 SQVTM, CDR2 ANQGSEA. CDR3 length: 14 residues. Patients all relapsed after autologous stem cell transplantation, and there was variation in brentuximab vedotin exposure. This clone was seen only a few times. The antigen is undetermined. Profiled with immunoSEQ multiplex PCR; TCRdb holds only in-frame clones, not every one. The data contain under 70,000 clones, over 55% of them seen just once; the ten biggest clones take up approximately 8.4%. This specimen was peripheral blood mononuclear cells (PBMCs), taken before the second cycle of nivolumab. The rearrangement joins TRBV29-1 to TRBJ2-7, with a tentative D call TRBD2 (7 bases). This clonotype was obtained from a human donor with classical Hodgkin lymphoma. The DNA of the CDR3 is TGCAGCGTTGAACACAGGGAGGGAGGCTACGAGCAGTACTTC. Translated, it gives CSVEHREGGYEQYF.